This is a list of T cell receptor beta chains from one sample in a study of tumor and adjacent non-tumor tissue in lung cancer. TCRdb reanalysed the multiplex PCR reads using MiXCR and keeps one entry per CDR3 protein. The data hold roughly 120,000 distinct CDR3 sequences, with about 63% observed a single time. Sequencing was performed on distant non-tumor lung tissue. Receptors were obtained from a man between 60 and 75 years old with non-small cell lung cancer. The conserved cysteine and the conserved F or W are not part of the CDR3 here. A clone size is listed for some rows: how often the clone was seen (once, few, many), or a class if it is expanded.

abundance	v_gene	j_gene	CDR3aa
once	TRBV24-1	TRBJ1-5	VTSGGGYQPQH
many	TRBV20-1	TRBJ2-1	SASGGTGNEQF
many	TRBV4-3	TRBJ1-2	ASSRGDRVSGYT
-	TRBV12-3/TRBV12-4	TRBJ2-1	DSTSGTVEHEQF
-	TRBV6-5	TRBJ2-6	ASSYYERGPTSGANVLT
-	TRBV11-2	TRBJ2-1	ASRYFLAGGQSYNEQF
-	TRBV6-2/TRBV6-3	TRBJ2-7	ASTPLEDTSYEQY
-	TRBV29-1	TRBJ2-1	GVEGKHRSYNERF
many	TRBV12-3/TRBV12-4	TRBJ2-5	ASSGIGTAV
many	TRBV6-1	TRBJ1-2	ASTRGGAPNYGYT
many	TRBV28	TRBJ2-5	ASSLSGSGKTQY
-	TRBV11-2	TRBJ2-5	TSSPSTSVVGETQY
-	TRBV4-2	TRBJ2-2	ANSQDPYTGGLF
-	TRBV19	TRBJ2-7	ASSIAPGVQSYEQY
-	TRBV29-1	TRBJ2-3	SGQLGAITQY
many	TRBV20-1	TRBJ1-6	SARLNGRGPSPLH
-	TRBV5-6	TRBJ2-1	VSSLAAGVVNNEQF
-	TRBV5-4	TRBJ2-2	ASSLGSGGNTEELF
-	TRBV4-3	TRBJ1-2	AGSQDPSVKGYT
-	TRBV6-1	TRBJ2-2	ANSATGGNTGEQF
many	TRBV6-5	TRBJ1-1	ASSQDRSLNTEAF
once	TRBV4-2	TRBJ2-2	ANSQDPYTGELF
-	TRBV11-1	TRBJ1-1	ASNSPPRAEAF
-	TRBV7-8	TRBJ2-2	ASSLGGVSALYTGELF
-	TRBV14	TRBJ2-2	ASSQVATDTGELF
once	TRBV4-2	TRBJ2-5	ASSQVDQPKETQY
many	TRBV4-2	TRBJ2-7	ASSQTLVSTDEQY
-	TRBV6-5	TRBJ1-2	TSGGTGDNYGYT
-	TRBV6-5	TRBJ2-3	ASSPGYETDMHY
-	TRBV5-4	TRBJ2-5	ASILAGVQETHY
many	TRBV5-1	TRBJ2-1	ASSLGGFAF
medium-sized	TRBV11-1	TRBJ2-1	ASSPTVSYNEQF
-	TRBV6-2/TRBV6-3	TRBJ2-1	ANSYLQLSNEQF
many	TRBV29-1	TRBJ1-2	SVDLGAAYGYT
-	TRBV28	TRBJ2-5	LSRLPARETQY
-	TRBV6-6	TRBJ2-5	ASNRVRGRETQY
once	TRBV11-3	TRBJ2-7	ARSLLDEQH
-	TRBV6-1	TRBJ2-1	ASSDSGNNDQF
-	TRBV6-1	TRBJ1-1	ASSFRTGGVGNTEAL
many	TRBV20-1	TRBJ2-3	SARVRGPHEDTQY
-	TRBV5-6	TRBJ2-7	ASSRGPGTGSYKQY
-	TRBV6-5	TRBJ2-1	ASNYGGINEQF
few	TRBV5-1	TRBJ2-2	ASSATQVTGGLF
once	TRBV5-5	TRBJ2-3	VSSLKNGATQY
-	TRBV12-3/TRBV12-4	TRBJ2-3	AIGSPLGRRLLATDTQY
few	TRBV2	TRBJ2-7	ASSEARVRGGEQY
many	TRBV12-5	TRBJ1-2	ASGLEEGAHGYT